These 17 T cell receptor beta chains were all obtained from the same sample, sequenced in a study of blood T cell repertoires in COVID-19. The method was immunoSEQ multiplex PCR; TCRdb's version includes in-frame clones alone and lacks a portion of them. The sample yields 300,000 to 400,000 clones, approximately 91% seen once. The sample consisted of PBMCs or T cells enriched from blood (not recorded which). Receptors were obtained from a man between 60 and 75 years old who had recovered from COVID-19.

The chain is built from TRBV19 and TRBJ1-2, with 12 bases matching TRBD1. Germline values: CDR1 LNHDA, CDR2 SQIVND (reference sequence). The CDR3 has 16 amino acids. The V segment lost 4 bases and the J segment 4 bases; nucleotides outside the gene matches: 7. The CDR3 sequence: CASSTRDRGRGYGYTF. CDR3 in DNA: TGTGCCAGTAGTACGCGGGACAGGGGGCGCGGCTATGGCTACACCTTC.

This chain links TRBV7-2 with TRBJ1-5, with TRBD1 matching 10 bases. Trimming cost V 3 bases and J 0 bases; bases outside gene matches: 5. CDR3 length: 17 residues. Germline V gene sequence: CDR1 SGHTA, CDR2 FQGNSA. The CDR3 DNA is TGTGCCAGCAGCTTGGGACAGGGGTTATATAGCAATCAGCCCCAGCATTTT. It is translated as CASSLGQGLYSNQPQHF.

The chain recombines TRBV24-1 with TRBJ2-1, with TRBD2 matching 8 bases. After removal of 8 bases from V and 8 bases from J, the junction contained 19 bases not matched to a gene. The CDR3 totals 17 residues. The germline CDR1 and CDR2 sequences are KGHDR and SFDVKD. CDR3 region: CATNGGGGLAGLDEQFF. The CDR3, as DNA: TGTGCCACCAATGGGGGTGGAGGGCTAGCGGGTCTGGATGAGCAGTTCTTC.

The chain couples TRBV11-2 to TRBJ1-6, with D possibly TRBD1 on 5 matching bases. V gave up 1 base and J gave up 8 bases, with 9 bases separating them. From germline, CDR1 is SGHAT and CDR2 FQNNGV. The CDR3 contains 14 residues. The CDR3 protein is CASSLVDSYSPLHF. CDR3 in DNA: TGTGCCAGCAGCTTAGTTGACAGTTATTCACCCCTCCACTTT. Complete variable domain (other parts from reference TRBV11-2 and TRBJ1-6): EAGVAQSPRYKIIEKRQSVAFWCNPISGHATLYWYQQILGQGPKLLIQFQNNGVVDDSQLPKDRFSAERLKGVDSTLKIQPAKLEDSAVYLCASSLVDSYSPLHFGNGTRLTVT.

The chain couples TRBV7-2 to TRBJ2-5; TRBD2 aligns across 11 bases. The CDR3 sequence is 14 residues long. The V gene end was trimmed by 6 bases and the J gene end by 4 bases; junction bases not matched to a gene: 4. Germline CDR1 is SGHTA and CDR2 is FQGNSA. Here the CDR3 DNA reads TGTGCCAGCAGTCGACTAGCGGGAAGAGAGACCCAGTACTTC. Protein: CASSRLAGRETQYF.

The CDR3 nucleotides read TGTGCCAGCAGCTTGGCGGGGTGGGACAGGGGGCGCCCCGAGCAGTACTTC. Translating gives CASSLAGWDRGRPEQYF. The chain carries TRBV5-6 and TRBJ2-7; 12 bases agree with TRBD1. Looked up from germline, CDR1 is SGHDT and CDR2 is YYEEEE. There are 17 residues in the CDR3. V lost 0 bases to trimming and J lost 6 bases; unmatched junction nucleotides: 10.

This clone was counted only a few times. The genes are TRBV7-2 and TRBJ1-5; 7 nucleotides align to TRBD1. The junction had 6 bases not matched to a gene; V was cut back by 5 bases and J by 2 bases. In germline, CDR1 is SGHTA, CDR2 FQGNSA. The length of the CDR3 is 15 residues. DNA of the CDR3: TGTGCCAGCAGCCTCACCACAGGGGGCAATCAGCCCCAGCATTTT. Translated, it gives CASSLTTGGNQPQHF.

The genes are TRBV28 and TRBJ1-5, with D possibly being TRBD1 (6 bases). Germline CDR1 reads MDHEN; CDR2 reads SYDVKM. This CDR3 comprises 15 residues. V was pared by 5 bases and J by 4 bases, with 15 bases between. In DNA, the CDR3 is TGTGCCAGCAGTACACAGGGAAGAGGGAATCAGCCCCAGCATTTT. This codes for CASSTQGRGNQPQHF.

Worth noting for this clone: The same CDR3 also results from other DNA sequences found in this sample. V is TRBV5-1 and J is TRBJ2-7; 12 nucleotides align to TRBD1. Per germline, CDR1 SGHRS and CDR2 YFSETQ. The CDR3 consists of 17 residues. V lost 0 bases, J lost 4 bases, and 8 bases stayed unmatched. CDR3: CASSLASGTGGLYEQYF. CDR3 bases: TGCGCCAGCAGCTTGGCCTCTGGGACAGGGGGCTTGTACGAGCAGTACTTC. Based on the CDR3 plus reference TRBV5-1 and TRBJ2-7, the full variable domain is KAGVTQTPRYLIKTRGQQVTLSCSPISGHRSVSWYQQTPGQGLQFLFEYFSETQRNKGNFPGRFSGRQFSNSRSEMNVSTLELGDSALYLCASSLASGTGGLYEQYFGPGTRLTVT.

V gene TRBV2 combines with J gene TRBJ2-2; tentatively, D is TRBD2 (6 bases). The CDR3 has 15 residues. Deletions cut 4 bases from V and 6 bases from J, with 15 bases between. Germline CDR1 reads SNHLY; CDR2 reads FYNNEI. This chain's CDR3 is CASSGRGGAAGELFF. The CDR3 DNA is TGTGCCAGCAGTGGAAGAGGAGGGGCGGCCGGGGAGCTGTTTTTT.

The genes are TRBV3-1 (or the pseudogene TRBV3-2) and TRBJ1-2; no clear D gene. V dropped 1 base and J dropped 8 bases, with 8 bases sitting between them. Per the germline V gene, CDR1 is LGHDT and CDR2 is YNNKEL (reference sequence). The CDR3 is 12 residues long. The CDR3 is CASSQAQVGYTF. The CDR3 nucleotides are TGTGCCAGCAGCCAAGCTCAGGTGGGCTACACCTTC.

V gene TRBV28 combines with J gene TRBJ2-7; D might be TRBD1 (6 bases). The CDR3 has 13 residues. The V gene's germline CDR1 is MDHEN and CDR2 SYDVKM. V was cut by 2 bases and J by 4 bases, with 9 bases left in between. This CDR3 reads CASSLRTVYEQYF. The DNA for the CDR3 is TGTGCCAGCAGTTTAAGGACAGTATACGAGCAGTACTTC.

The V gene is TRBV11-2, the J gene TRBJ2-7, with 11 bases fitting TRBD2. The CDR3 consists of 15 residues. CDR1 is SGHAT and CDR2 is FQNNGV in the germline V gene. Trimming removed 2 bases from V and 1 base from J; junction bases left unmatched: 1. The DNA of the CDR3 is TGTGCCAGCAGCTTATGGACTAGCGGGTCCTACGAGCAGTACTTC. Its translation: CASSLWTSGSYEQYF.

The chain joins TRBV7-9 to TRBJ2-2; D gene unclear. The CDR3 is made up of 16 amino acids. Trimming stripped 5 bases from V and 1 base from J, with 14 bases between. The germline gives CDR1 SEHNR, CDR2 FQNEAQ (reference sequence). The CDR3 reads CASSLEYRRNTGELFF. As DNA, the CDR3 is TGTGCCAGCAGCCTTGAATATAGAAGGAACACCGGGGAGCTGTTTTTT.

The gene calls are TRBV30 and TRBJ2-7, with 14 bases aligning to TRBD2. The CDR3 totals 17 residues. Germline loops: CDR1 GTSNPN, CDR2 SVGIG (reference sequence). Trimming at V came to 5 bases and at J to 1 base, leaving 10 bases not matched to a gene. The CDR3 DNA reads as TGTGCCTGGTCAGAAAGACTAGCGGGAGGGAGGTCCTACGAGCAGTACTTC. Protein sequence: CAWSERLAGGRSYEQYF.

This clone occurred once. The chain has TRBV7-9 and TRBJ1-2, with 7 bases that match TRBD1. V shed 5 bases and J 4 bases; nucleotides not matched to a gene: 7. CDR1 and CDR2 (germline): SEHNR, FQNEAQ (reference sequence). The CDR3 totals 14 residues. The CDR3 sequence is CASSQGDSSYGYTF. The CDR3 DNA follows: TGTGCCAGCAGCCAAGGGGACAGCAGCTATGGCTACACCTTC.

About this clone itself: This sample includes further DNA sequences coding for the same CDR3. The chain combines TRBV30 with TRBJ1-5; D perhaps matches TRBD1 (6 bases). The CDR3 spans 13 residues. V was pared by 1 base and J by 4 bases, with 8 bases between. Germline CDR1 GTSNPN, CDR2 SVGIG (reference sequence). The CDR3 region has the DNA TGTGCCTGGAGTGAACAGGGAAATCAGCCCCAGCATTTT. Residues: CAWSEQGNQPQHF.